This record covers a single T cell receptor (beta chain). The sample comes from a study of blood T cell repertoires in COVID-19. In the study overall: PBMCs, B-cell-depleted T cells, or T cells provided the cDNA or gDNA that made up the material.

Here immunoSEQ multiplex PCR was the method, and the copy in TCRdb shows in-frame clones only, minus some. The repertoire has roughly 190,000 clones, 80% of them found once; the top ten carry approximately 6.9%. The receptor's source is a man aged 60-69 years with acute or convalescent COVID-19. Sequenced sample: peripheral blood.

CDR3 DNA: TGTGCCAGCAGCGCCCTATCCGGGACAGGGGGATACAATGAGCAGTTCTTC. It specifies CASSALSGTGGYNEQFF. The chain couples TRBV27 to TRBJ2-1; 11 nucleotides align to TRBD1. The CDR3 loop spans 17 amino acids. V was clipped by 6 bases and J by 4 bases; unmatched bases: 11. The germline CDR1 and CDR2 sequences are MNHEY and SMNVEV (reference sequence).